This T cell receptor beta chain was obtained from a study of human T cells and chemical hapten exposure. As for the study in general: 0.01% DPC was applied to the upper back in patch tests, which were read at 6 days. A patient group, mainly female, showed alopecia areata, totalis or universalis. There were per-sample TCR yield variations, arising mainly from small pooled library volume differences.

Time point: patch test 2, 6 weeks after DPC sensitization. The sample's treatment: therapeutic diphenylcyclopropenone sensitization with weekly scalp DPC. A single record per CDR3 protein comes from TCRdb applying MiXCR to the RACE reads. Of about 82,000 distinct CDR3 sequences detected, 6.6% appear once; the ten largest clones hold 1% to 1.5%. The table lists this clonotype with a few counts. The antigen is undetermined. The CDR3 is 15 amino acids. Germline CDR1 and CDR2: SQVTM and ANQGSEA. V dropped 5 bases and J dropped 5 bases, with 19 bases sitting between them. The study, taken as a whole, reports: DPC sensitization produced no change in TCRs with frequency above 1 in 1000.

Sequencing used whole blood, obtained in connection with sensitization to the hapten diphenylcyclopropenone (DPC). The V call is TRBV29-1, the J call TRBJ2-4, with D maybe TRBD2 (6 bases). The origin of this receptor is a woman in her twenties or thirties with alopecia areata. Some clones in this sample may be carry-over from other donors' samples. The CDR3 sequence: CSVSWRGRMENIQYF. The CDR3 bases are TGCAGCGTTTCGTGGAGGGGACGGATGGAAAACATTCAGTACTTC. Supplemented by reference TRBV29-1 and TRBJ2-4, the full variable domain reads SAVISQKPSRDICQRGTSLTIQCQVDSQVTMMFWYRQQPGQSLTLIATANQGSEATYESGFVIDKFPISRPNLTFSTLTVSNMSPEDSSIYLCSVSWRGRMENIQYFGAGTRLSVL.